Each of the 19 T cell receptor beta chains below was sequenced from the same sample in a study of T cells in Graves' hyperthyroidism and ophthalmopathy. The CDR3 regions of TCR beta were amplified from RNA transcripts. HTBI primers were the set used in a first-round RT-PCR of the TCR CDR3. One entry per CDR3 protein, called by TCRdb with MiXCR from the multiplex PCR reads. The sample holds roughly 280,000 distinct CDR3 sequences, about 17% seen once. Material for sequencing was blood. These TCRs come from an older woman with Graves' ophthalmopathy.

This clonotype was observed many times. In DNA, the CDR3 is TGTGCCAGCAGCCAAGGGACTAGCGGCTCGATCGGGGAGCAGTACTTC. It yields the protein CASSQGTSGSIGEQYF. The rearrangement joins TRBV4-2 to TRBJ2-7; 10 bases fit TRBD2. The length of the CDR3 is 16 residues. Germline-derived CDR1 and CDR2 are LGHNA and YNFKEQ. After removal of 1 base from V and 7 bases from J, the junction contained 10 bases not matched to a gene.

This clonotype was recorded many times. This chain links TRBV12-3 or TRBV12-4 with TRBJ1-2, with D hard to call. The length of the CDR3 is 14 residues. V was pared by 3 bases and J by 4 bases, with 12 bases between. In DNA, the CDR3 is TGTGCCAGCAGTTTGTCAGGTTTTGTCTATGGCTACACCTTC. Translating gives CASSLSGFVYGYTF.

The chain recombines TRBV5-5 with TRBJ2-6; D gene uncertain. Germline values: CDR1 SGHKS, CDR2 YYEKEE (reference sequence). Trimming removed 4 bases from V and 4 bases from J, with 12 bases in between. The CDR3 has 15 amino acids. CDR3 DNA: TGTGCCAGCAGCAGTAGGGTTGCCGGGGCCAACGTCCTGACTTTC. The encoded protein is CASSSRVAGANVLTF.

This clonotype has only a few counts. The chain links TRBV28 to TRBJ1-1; D may be TRBD1 (6 bases). Germline CDR1 is MDHEN and CDR2 is SYDVKM. The germline V and J ends were trimmed by 2 bases and 5 bases, with 12 bases remaining between them. The CDR3 is 14 amino acids. CDR3 protein: CASSLGGDKTEAFF. CDR3 nucleotide sequence: TGTGCCAGCAGTTTAGGAGGGGACAAGACTGAAGCTTTCTTT.

The chain combines TRBV5-1 with TRBJ2-5; 11 nucleotides align to TRBD2. The CDR3 spans 16 residues. Germline V CDR1 and CDR2: SGHRS, YFSETQ. Trimming at V came to 4 bases and at J to 4 bases, leaving 9 bases not matched to a gene. The CDR3 DNA follows: TGCGCCAGCAGCAGGGCAACTAGCGGGAGTGCAGAGACCCAGTACTTC. Residues: CASSRATSGSAETQYF.

Ten or more counts support this clonotype. J is TRBJ1-2 and V is TRBV6-1, with 7 nucleotides matching TRBD1. The CDR3 loop spans 16 amino acids. V shed 7 bases, J shed 5 bases, and the junction held 16 bases outside the gene matches. Germline-derived CDR1 and CDR2 are MNHNS and SASEGT. The CDR3 loop is CASKRTATGAPYGYTF. The DNA for the CDR3 is TGTGCCAGCAAGCGGACTGCAACAGGGGCTCCTTATGGCTACACCTTC.

In its sample, this clonotype was seen a few times. Compared with germline, one end of the junction differs, possibly owing to a read error. The CDR3 DNA is TGTGCCGGCAGTGAAGAAGTCACCGCTAACTATGGCTACACCTTC. It specifies CAGSEEVTANYGYTF. The chain recombines TRBV6-1 with TRBJ1-2; D is unclear. CDR3 size: 15 residues. Germline CDR1 is MNHNS and CDR2 is SASEGT.

The chain employs TRBV12-3 or TRBV12-4 and TRBJ2-7; a weak D match, TRBD2 (6 bases). This CDR3 spans 12 amino acids. The V and J ends lost 4 bases and 5 bases respectively, with 9 bases between them. The chain's CDR3 is CASSSGLNEQYF. The CDR3 DNA reads as TGTGCCAGCAGTTCAGGACTAAACGAGCAGTACTTC.

This chain connects TRBV28 to TRBJ2-3; 12 nucleotides line up with TRBD2. The V gene's germline CDR1 is MDHEN and CDR2 SYDVKM. The CDR3 totals 17 residues. Unmatched junction bases numbered 8, after V lost 5 bases and J lost 2 bases. CDR3 nucleotide sequence: TGTGCCAGCAGTCTCCCGACTAGCGGGGGCTCCACAGATACGCAGTATTTT. It encodes CASSLPTSGGSTDTQYF.

This clonotype has just a few counts. This may be a read error, as it is one base from a much larger clone. The chain has TRBV7-2 and TRBJ2-2; 10 bases line up with TRBD2. Germline-derived CDR1 and CDR2 are SGHTA and FQGNSA. This CDR3 comprises 15 residues. Here the CDR3 DNA reads TGTGCCAGCAGCTCACTAGCGGGGAACACCGGGGAGCTGTCTTTT. This codes for CASSSLAGNTGELSF.

This clonotype was counted many times. The genes are TRBV18 and TRBJ1-1, with D unresolved. Trimming took off 2 bases at V and 11 bases at J, with 12 bases between the two ends. This CDR3 is 12 amino acids long. Germline lookup yields CDR1 KGHSH and CDR2 LQKENI. The CDR3 DNA reads as TGTGCCAGCTCACCATATTTCGGGTTGGCTTTCTTT. Translation gives CASSPYFGLAFF.

This clonotype was observed a few times. V gene TRBV7-2 combines with J gene TRBJ1-4; no clear D gene. The CDR3 spans 12 residues. Trimming removed 3 bases at V and 4 bases at J, with 3 bases between. Per the germline V gene, CDR1 is SGHTA and CDR2 is FQGNSA. The CDR3 coding sequence is TGTGCCAGCAGCTTTTTTAATGAAAAACTGTTTTTT. Translation: CASSFFNEKLFF.

A few counts support this clonotype. This rearrangement joins TRBV7-9 to TRBJ2-7; tentative D call: TRBD1 (6 bases). CDR1 and CDR2 from the germline V gene are SEHNR and FQNEAQ (reference sequence). This CDR3 has 15 residues. Trimming took off 1 base at V and 4 bases at J, with 14 bases between the two ends. The CDR3 sequence: CASSLDQGKVYEQYF. The CDR3 DNA reads TGTGCCAGCAGCTTAGATCAGGGGAAGGTTTACGAGCAGTACTTC.

There are a few counts of this clonotype. Sequence at one end of the junction differs from germline and may be a read error. V is TRBV3-1 and J is TRBJ2-2; no clear D gene. Germline lookup yields CDR1 LGHDT and CDR2 YNNKEL (reference sequence). This CDR3 spans 17 amino acids. CDR3 sequence (DNA): TGTGCCAGCAGCCAAGACCTAACGGATATGAACACCAGGGAGCTGTTTTTT. Translated, it gives CASSQDLTDMNTRELFF.

The rearrangement joins TRBV29-1 to TRBJ2-2, with no clear D. The CDR3 covers 15 residues. V lost 6 bases and J 2 bases, leaving 16 bases between the germline ends. Germline values: CDR1 SQVTM, CDR2 ANQGSEA. CDR3 DNA: TGCAGCGTCGCGAGTGGTAGTGCTAACACCGGGGAGCTGTTTTTT. Translating gives CSVASGSANTGELFF.

The CDR3 DNA is TGTGCCAGCGGAGGCCAGGGGCTAGATTCCTATAATTCACCCCTCCACTTT. As protein: CASGGQGLDSYNSPLHF. V and J are TRBV7-9 and TRBJ1-6; D may be TRBD1 (6 bases). The CDR3 has 17 amino acids. Germline V gene sequence: CDR1 SEHNR, CDR2 FQNEAQ (reference sequence). Trimming left V 8 bases short and J 1 base short, with 18 bases between.

This clonotype was observed a handful of times. A read error may produce the germline difference seen at one junction end. V is TRBV11-1 and J is TRBJ2-5, with D unclear. The CDR3 spans 15 residues. Germline assignment: CDR1 SGHAT and CDR2 FQDESV (reference sequence). The CDR3 coding sequence is TGTGCCGGCAGCCTACGGCGTACAAGACAAGAGACCCAGTACTTC. Translation: CAGSLRRTRQETQYF.

CDR3 DNA: TGTGCCGGCACCCAATCGCCTGGACTTCCCTCGGAGACCCAGTACTTC. Residues: CAGTQSPGLPSETQYF. The V gene is TRBV3-1, the J gene TRBJ2-5; maybe TRBD2 (5 bases). Trimming removed 11 bases from V and 5 bases from J, with 27 bases in between. Germline loops: CDR1 LGHDT, CDR2 YNNKEL (reference sequence). The CDR3 sequence is 16 residues long.

This sequence joins TRBV7-8 and TRBJ1-6; 7 bases line up with TRBD1. The J segment lost 1 base and the V segment lost 6 bases, leaving 3 bases of the junction unmatched. From germline, CDR1 is SGHVS and CDR2 FQNEAQ. This CDR3 has 15 amino acids. CDR3 region: CASSKDRSYNSPLHF. The CDR3 bases are TGTGCCAGCAGTAAGGACAGGTCCTATAATTCACCCCTCCACTTT.